Listed here are 2 T cell receptor beta chains from one sample, sequenced in a study of PD-L1 blockade in urothelial cancer. The time point: pretreatment peripheral blood. The method was immunoSEQ multiplex PCR; TCRdb's version includes in-frame clones alone and lacks a portion of them. The sample includes 70,000 or so clones, under 90% of them seen just once. The sample was PBMCs, taken around atezolizumab (anti-PD-L1) treatment. The receptors originated from a man aged 65 to 85 with urothelial cancer.

This clone was picked up a small number of times. J is TRBJ1-4 and V is TRBV28, with a weak D call TRBD1 (6 bases). Trimming pared 4 bases from V and 7 bases from J, leaving 16 bases between. CDR3 length: 15 amino acids. Germline V gene data show CDR1 as MDHEN and CDR2 as SYDVKM. The DNA of the CDR3 is TGTGCCAGCAGTTCCTCGAGGGGGGGCCGTGAAAAACTGTTTTTT. Encoded protein: CASSSSRGGREKLFF.

The gene calls are TRBV18 and TRBJ2-5, with D perhaps matching TRBD1 (5 bases). This CDR3 region has 13 residues. Per germline, CDR1 KGHSH and CDR2 LQKENI. V lost 2 bases to trimming and J lost 5 bases, with 9 bases between them. Here the CDR3 reads CASSPGAAETQYF. CDR3 nucleotides: TGTGCCAGCTCACCAGGGGCGGCGGAGACCCAGTACTTC. Full variable domain (rest looked up from reference TRBV18 and TRBJ2-5): NAGVMQNPRHLVRRRGQEARLRCSPMKGHSHVYWYRQLPEEGLKFMVYLQKENIIDESGMPKERFSAEFPKEGPSILRIQQVVRGDSAAYFCASSPGAAETQYFGPGTRLLVL.